This TCR beta chain was recorded in a study of CD8 T cells in Susac syndrome. CD8+ and CD4+ blood T cells underwent TCR beta sequencing. TEMRA cells were FACS-enriched and CD8+ and CD4+ T cells negatively isolated. V was shortened by 0 bases and J by 6 bases, with 2 bases between the two germline ends. Germline V gene data show CDR1 as MNHEY and CDR2 as SVGEGT. The CDR3 is made up of 11 amino acids. An input of roughly 0.5 to 1 ug of RNA was subjected to reverse transcription using random hexamers. TCRdb re-derived calls from the immunoSEQ multiplex PCR reads in MiXCR, one entry per CDR3 protein. The table has 90,000 to 150,000 distinct CDR3 sequences, 85% to 95% seen once.

The sequencing input was CD8+ T cells from PBMCs. The chain is built from TRBV6-2 or TRBV6-3 and TRBJ2-5; D unresolved. This receptor was taken from a human donor in good health. The CDR3 nucleotides are TGTGCCAGCAGTTACTCGCAGACCCAGTACTTC. Residues: CASSYSQTQYF.